Sequencing of this TCR beta chain was carried out in a study of cytomegalovirus exposure and HLA in healthy donors (dated by TCRdb to about 2017). Concerning the study at large: An earlier analysis of approximately 640 of the donors reported about 290 Gb of sequence data and some 100 million unique TCR beta sequences from about 200 million T cells. An early release covering roughly 640 HLA-typed donors comprised 300 to 350 gigabases of sequencing data and tens of millions of unique TCR sequences. Among the roughly 370 genotyped donors, roughly 80% belonged to the genetic ancestry cluster associated with self-reported Caucasian donors. The study aimed to test whether cataloging public T cell receptors could reveal signatures of past pathogen exposure. The T cell repertoires of 550 to 850 subjects were profiled by immunosequencing and related to cytomegalovirus serostatus. In addition to the first cohort of several hundred subjects, a separate validation cohort of 120 different subjects was used. To predict cytomegalovirus infection status, the study combined high-throughput TCR immunosequencing, statistical association of individual TCRs with disease status, and machine learning. A later analysis re-examined previously published TCR beta repertoires from 500 to 700 donors and added high-resolution HLA genotyping to investigate patterns of TCR occurrence. The later analysis used no new phenotypic data to find candidate immune exposures, relying instead on TCR beta sequences and their occurrence across donors. An earlier analysis of a few hundred of the donors applied high-throughput TCR beta sequencing to assess whether each TCR beta V gene segment acted as functional or pseudogenic. Donor age, sex, ethnicity and CMV serostatus were collected together with the repertoire data. A later genetic analysis took genome-wide SNP genotypes for about 55% of the 666 donors and used that subset as a discovery cohort. Every discovery cohort repertoire had been produced on one sequencing platform. HLA typing covered class I and class II loci at four-digit resolution. The number of typed donors differed by locus: about 629-630 for A, B, C, DRB1 and DQB1; 500 to 550 for DQA1; approximately 600 for DPA1; and 450 to 480 for DPB1. Because of strong linkage in the cohort, roughly five DR-DQ haplotypes were treated as single units for association and clustering. Among a few hundred genotyped donors of the cohort, an average of approximately 240,000 unique TCR beta nucleotide sequences were sequenced per donor, around a sixth of them non-productive. The paper as a whole reports these results and caveats: A further reported finding was that TCR beta sequences accurately predicted the HLA-A and HLA-B alleles for most subjects in the first cohort. A cluster of highly shared sequence variants was judged likely to be a technical artifact of the sequencing pipeline. Because counts were too low, some 17 rarely observed V segments, including chromosome 9 orphons, were excluded from the earlier analysis of roughly 580 of the donors. In this cohort, only TCR beta chains were sequenced, and detectable features were limited by the absence of alpha or paired-chain data. In vitro tests confirmed that a few of the cytomegalovirus-associated TCR beta chains recognize cytomegalovirus antigens. When HLA alleles, especially DR and DQ, strongly co-occurred, attributing TCR associations to individual alleles was difficult. Sequencing depth was assumed to be roughly uniform across donors in the presence/absence analyses, though that assumption may not hold. In an earlier analysis of a few hundred of the donors, most TCR beta V segments were observed in productive rearrangements about 87% or about 30% of the time, broadly matching IMGT annotations. A later analysis found that HLA-associated TCR beta chains were more clonally expanded and had lower generation probabilities than equally common non-associated chains. A later genetic analysis associated a missense DCLRE1C variant with V-gene and J-gene trimming of TCR beta chains, and an independent cohort replicated the association. The classifier was reported to diagnose cytomegalovirus status with high specificity and sensitivity in both the original and validation cohorts. According to a later genetic analysis, donors in an Asian-associated ancestry cluster had fewer N-insertions in productive TCRs than the approximately 700-donor mean. At a false discovery rate of 0.05, a later analysis linked 16,000 or so TCR beta sequences to specific HLA alleles. Some IMGT-functional V segments, including TRBV6-2 and TRBV6-3, could not be distinguished by the 87-base-pair reads and were therefore excluded. According to a later analysis, TCR association rates differed among HLA loci, with DRB1 alleles showing the most associated TCRs and HLA-C alleles showing the fewest. In a later analysis, several top co-occurrence clusters were reported to appear linked to parvovirus B19, influenza, CMV and Epstein-Barr virus. According to the authors, the approach could potentially be generalized to other disease states and immunological phenotypes. Linkage disequilibrium might explain the correlated functional status among segregating V segments, but an unknown experimental factor could not be excluded. In the study, approximately 160 TCR beta chains were listed as associated with cytomegalovirus. According to a later analysis, most CMV-associated TCR beta chains appeared to be HLA-restricted, and the HLA associations seemed to be driven largely by CMV exposure. The only immune exposure information available for the cohort was CMV serostatus. Because HLA typing was missing for some donors at each locus, association tests included only the typed subset. Most TCR sequences were seen in very few donors, while some public TCRs were found in many individuals.

On this clone: Its specific antigen is unknown. Within one base of it there is no much larger clone, and no base qualities were kept.

The cohort consisted of fewer than 700 healthy bone marrow donors. All cohort members were sampled while nominally healthy, although unrecorded immune exposures were likely present. The donor tested CMV seropositive and was one of the 289 seropositive cohort members. Every donor gave a peripheral blood sample, and the peripheral blood mononuclear cells from that sample were used for TCR beta sequencing. Genomic DNA extraction from the blood cell samples was performed with the Qiagen DNeasy Blood Extraction Kit. The germline V gene specifies MNHEY as CDR1 and SVGAGI as CDR2. Compared with germline, V lacks 6 bases and J lacks 7 bases; bases without a gene match: 8. The CDR3 spans 14 residues, from the cysteine through the phenylalanine. Only the CDR3 DNA stays, 42 bases, in frame from base 1. Library prep was done by the immunoSEQ multiplex PCR assay. A mixture of 60 forward primers for TCR Vbeta segments and 13 reverse primers for TCR Jbeta segments was used in the multiplex PCR. The CDR3 region of rearranged TCR beta genes was amplified from genomic DNA with a multiplex PCR assay. The amplified TCR beta libraries were sequenced on the Illumina HiSeq System as 87-base-pair reads. The source study handled its data this way. A later analysis counted approximately 74 million unique TCR beta chains across the 666 repertoires, and some 11 million of these chains were shared by at least two donors. To remove PCR and sequencing errors, raw reads were error-corrected and collapsed into unique sequences using a nearest-neighbor algorithm that merged closely related sequences. V, D and J gene segments were assigned by aligning CDR3 sequences to IMGT reference sequences. For a sequence to be retained, a match of at least six nucleotides to both a V gene segment and a J gene segment was required. Rearrangements were called productive when the CDR3 lacked stop codons and stayed in frame with V and J; all others were non-productive. Following IMGT convention, CDR3 was defined as the stretch from the second conserved V-encoded cysteine to the conserved J-encoded phenylalanine. The earlier analysis of some 580 of the donors excluded any sequence lacking an unambiguous match to a single V gene segment. An earlier analysis of a few hundred of the donors called V segments functional above 56.7% productive rearrangements and segregating when the between-donor standard deviation exceeded 5%. A statistical classification framework was built for diagnosing cytomegalovirus status from the catalog of TCR beta chain sequences. In a later analysis, V and J genes were assigned by comparing TCR nucleotide sequences against IMGT/GENE-DB human TR gene sequences. A later analysis assigned CDR3 sequences and most-parsimonious VDJ recombination scenarios with the TCRdist pipeline. In a later analysis, each TCR beta chain was defined by its CDR3 amino acid sequence together with its V-gene family, and reads without a unique V-gene family were excluded. In a later analysis, nearly 600 highly shared, low-generation-probability nucleotide sequences were removed to address suspected cross-contamination and a sequencing artifact. In a later analysis, a clonal expansion index for each public chain was calculated from normalized within-repertoire ranks of inferred template counts. In a later analysis, generation probabilities were computed using a VDJ recombination model fitted to out-of-frame rearrangements, and the results were checked against IGoR. In a later analysis, hypergeometric tests were used to score TCR-TCR, TCR-HLA and TCR-CMV co-occurrence, with a repertoire-size bias correction applied to TCR pairs. To estimate false discovery rates, a later analysis permuted the HLA or CMV assignments 20 times. A later analysis grouped co-occurring TCRs with DBSCAN, adding TCRdist sequence similarity when clustering within HLA-allele-positive subsets. Co-occurrence clustering excluded repertoires with fewer than 30,000 or more than 120,000 public chains, plus five with anomalous nucleotide sharing. In its TCRdb copy, this immuneACCESS table keeps in-frame sequences only and misses some clones. Where compared with another copy, unresolved V genes explain less than half of these, and the others have no known cause. V and J calls and clone size are as listed in that table; D and trimming were resolved from the DNA. Here the sample has 110,000 to 150,000 clones; 70% occur a single time. The ten largest clones add up to 2% to 2.5% of the sample.

The TCR comes from a woman in her sixties in good health and CMV-seropositive. Sequenced material: PBMCs. Here the chain combines TRBV6-5 and TRBJ2-1, and 8 bases in between align with TRBD2. Here the CDR3 is given as CASSPGLVMNEQFF. The base sequence is TGTGCCAGCAGCCCGGGACTAGTGATGAATGAGCAGTTCTTC.